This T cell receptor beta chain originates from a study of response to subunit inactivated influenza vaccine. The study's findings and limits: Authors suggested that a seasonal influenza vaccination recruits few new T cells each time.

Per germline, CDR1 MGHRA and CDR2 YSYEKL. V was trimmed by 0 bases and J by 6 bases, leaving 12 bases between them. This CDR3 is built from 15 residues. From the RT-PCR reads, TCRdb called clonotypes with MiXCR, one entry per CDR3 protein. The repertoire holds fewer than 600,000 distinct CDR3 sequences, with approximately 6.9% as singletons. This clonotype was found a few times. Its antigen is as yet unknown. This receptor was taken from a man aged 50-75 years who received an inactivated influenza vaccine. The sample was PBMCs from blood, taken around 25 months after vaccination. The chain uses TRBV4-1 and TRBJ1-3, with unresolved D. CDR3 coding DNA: TGCGCCAGCAGCCAAGATGAGAAGGGCGCAAACACCATATATTTT. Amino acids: CASSQDEKGANTIYF.